This entry describes one T cell receptor (beta chain). Clinical history reported by participants formed the basis on which cohorts were assigned. The sample comes from a study of blood T cell repertoires in COVID-19. Whole-study context: Two negative PCRs, clearance, or symptom resolution characterized the recovered Cohort 3 donors.

Assay used: immunoSEQ multiplex PCR; TCRdb lists only in-frame clones, some missing. The data hold some 220,000 clones, with 85% to 90% observed a single time. The TCR sequence derives from a woman between 45 and 65 years old in a cohort exposed to, infected with or recovered from COVID-19 (not recorded which). Input material: PBMCs or T cells enriched from blood (not recorded which).

For the CDR3, the DNA is TGTGCCACCAGCAGAGCCAGCGGGGGCCTCTCCTACAATGAGCAGTTCTTC. Its protein product is CATSRASGGLSYNEQFF. The rearrangement uses TRBV15 and TRBJ2-1; 8 bases align to TRBD2. The V and J ends lost 1 base and 0 bases, in that order; junction bases with no gene match: 5. Germline CDR1 LNHNV, CDR2 YYDKDF (reference sequence). The CDR3 extends over 17 amino acids.